Described below is a single T cell receptor beta chain sequence and its context. Its antigen is undetermined. There were no participants with HIV treated outside the United States. There are 16 residues in the CDR3. Germline CDR1 and CDR2: SGHNT and YYREEE (reference sequence). V lost 4 bases to trimming and J lost 7 bases, with 20 bases between them. The assay used was immunoSEQ (version v3.0), run at survey level. TCRdb's copy holds only in-frame clones and misses some; the assay was immunoSEQ multiplex PCR. The sample has tens of thousands of clones, around 86% seen once. These data originate in a study of long-term antiretroviral therapy in people with HIV. Overall study findings and caveats: Diversity increased after ART yet remained lower than in transplant donor controls. Clones that had undergone expansion before ART prevailed in the repertoire throughout all time points.

The sequence derives from a man over 45 with HIV. Sequencing used unsorted PBMCs, obtained 0.4 years after starting antiretroviral therapy. The J gene is TRBJ1-4, the V gene TRBV5-4; tentatively, D is TRBD1 (5 bases). CDR3: CASSASSGTYSEKLFF. CDR3 coding DNA: TGTGCCAGCAGCGCCTCCTCCGGGACTTATTCTGAAAAACTGTTTTTT.